What follows are 24 T cell receptor beta chains derived from one specimen sequenced in a study of shared clonotypes between healthy human individuals. Cells designated naive CD8 were CD45RO-negative and were positively selected for CCR7, with terminally differentiated effector memory CD45RA+ cells excluded. Here immunoSEQ multiplex PCR was the method, and the copy in TCRdb shows in-frame clones only, minus some. The sample holds 1.5 million to 2.5 million clones, about 95% seen once. The source material was naive CD8+ T cells sorted from blood. The receptors here all came from a young man in good health.

As concerns this clone: Other DNA variants within this sample encode the same CDR3. The rearrangement uses TRBV6-5 and TRBJ1-5; no firm D call. The CDR3 totals 15 residues. Trimming removed 0 bases at V and 1 base at J, with 7 bases between. In germline, CDR1 is MNHEY, CDR2 SVGAGI. CDR3 DNA: TGTGCCAGCAGTTACTCGGGTGGCAGCAATCAGCCCCAGCATTTT. Its protein is CASSYSGGSNQPQHF.

V gene TRBV6-1 combines with J gene TRBJ2-7; 9 positions agree with TRBD1. CDR1 is MNHNS and CDR2 is SASEGT in the germline V gene. The CDR3 contains 17 residues. With V trimmed by 4 bases and J by 4 bases, 14 bases remained unmatched. The CDR3 nucleotides are TGTGCCAGCAGTGCGTACGCTCCGGGACAGGGAGTATACGAGCAGTACTTC. Its translation is CASSAYAPGQGVYEQYF.

The rearrangement uses TRBV19 and TRBJ2-1, with D possibly being TRBD2 (5 bases). CDR1 LNHDA and CDR2 SQIVND come from the germline V gene (reference sequence). The V end was cut by 3 bases, the J end by 4 bases, with 10 bases between. There are 14 residues in the CDR3. The CDR3 region has the DNA TGTGCCAGTAGTATGACTAAGGGATACAATGAGCAGTTCTTC. It codes for CASSMTKGYNEQFF.

V usage is TRBV7-9 and J usage is TRBJ2-5, with 7 bases lining up with TRBD1. Germline CDR1 SEHNR, CDR2 FQNEAQ (reference sequence). With V trimmed by 4 bases and J by 2 bases, 10 bases remained unmatched. The CDR3 consists of 16 residues. CDR3 residues: CASSSNAGTEQETQYF. CDR3 DNA: TGTGCCAGCAGCTCGAACGCCGGGACAGAGCAAGAGACCCAGTACTTC.

J is TRBJ2-5 and V is TRBV6-1; 8 bases are a match to TRBD2. CDR1 and CDR2 from the germline V gene are MNHNS and SASEGT. The CDR3 is made up of 16 amino acids. J lost 2 bases, V lost 3 bases, and 8 bases had no gene match. The CDR3 DNA reads TGTGCCAGCAGTGAGGAAGCGGGGGACCTACAAGAGACCCAGTACTTC. It codes for CASSEEAGDLQETQYF.

The V gene is TRBV6-5, the J gene TRBJ2-1, with 10 nucleotides matching TRBD2. Trimming took 2 bases from V and 7 from J; bases not matched to a gene: 5. The CDR3 is 15 residues long. CDR1 and CDR2 (germline): MNHEY, SVGAGI. This chain's CDR3 is CASSYGAGGRNEQFF. For the CDR3, the DNA is TGTGCCAGCAGTTACGGAGCGGGGGGGCGGAATGAGCAGTTCTTC.

This clone was observed a single time. V and J are TRBV11-2 and TRBJ2-7, with D possibly matching TRBD1 (5 bases). Germline CDR1 and CDR2: SGHAT and FQNNGV. The CDR3 spans 14 residues. The V end was cut by 5 bases, the J end by 3 bases, with 14 bases between. The CDR3 DNA is TGTGCCAGCAGCAAGACCACAGGATACTACGAGCAGTACTTC. Residues: CASSKTTGYYEQYF.

The V call is TRBV4-3, the J call TRBJ2-1, with TRBD2 matching over 9 bases. The CDR3 length is 15 residues. CDR1 and CDR2 (germline): LGHNA, YSLEER. V shed 2 bases and J 4 bases; nucleotides not matched to a gene: 3. For the CDR3, the DNA is TGCGCCAGCAGCCAAAGGACTAGCGAATACAATGAGCAGTTCTTC. Amino acid sequence: CASSQRTSEYNEQFF.

This clone was seen just once. The rearrangement joins TRBV13 to TRBJ2-7; D is perhaps TRBD2 (5 bases). The germline V and J ends were trimmed by 5 bases and 1 base, with 15 bases remaining between them. This CDR3 is built from 15 residues. Germline V gives CDR1 PRHDT, CDR2 FYEKMQ (reference sequence). The CDR3 loop is CASSPPGAVSYEQYF. The CDR3 DNA sequence: TGTGCCAGCAGCCCCCCCGGAGCGGTGTCCTACGAGCAGTACTTC. Based on the CDR3 plus reference TRBV13 and TRBJ2-7, the full variable domain is AAGVIQSPRHLIKEKRETATLKCYPIPRHDTVYWYQQGPGQDPQFLISFYEKMQSDKGSIPDRFSAQQFSDYHSELNMSSLELGDSALYFCASSPPGAVSYEQYFGPGTRLTVT.

The CDR3 sequence is CASSLGGGGRAEAFF. CDR3 nucleotide sequence: TGTGCCAGCAGCTTAGGCGGGGGGGGAAGGGCTGAAGCTTTCTTT. The chain carries TRBV13 and TRBJ1-1; weak D call: TRBD1 (5 bases). Between the trimmed V and J ends, which lost 0 bases and 6 bases, there was a span of 14 bases. CDR3 length: 15 residues. Germline CDR1 is PRHDT and CDR2 is FYEKMQ (reference sequence).

The chain carries TRBV9 and TRBJ1-3; D is undetermined. V was cut by 5 bases and J by 0 bases, with 6 bases left in between. The CDR3 has 13 amino acids. CDR1 SGDLS and CDR2 YYNGEE come from the germline V gene. CDR3 DNA: TGTGCCAGCAGGGATCCCTCTGGAAACACCATATATTTT. Translating it yields CASRDPSGNTIYF.

The chain has TRBV29-1 and TRBJ1-1; perhaps TRBD1 as D (6 bases). The CDR3 is 14 residues long. Germline V lookup: CDR1 SQVTM, CDR2 ANQGSEA. Deletions cut 0 bases from V and 11 bases from J, with 19 bases between. CDR3 amino acids: CSVEEPGSQGWAFF. Here the CDR3 DNA reads TGCAGCGTTGAAGAGCCGGGATCCCAGGGGTGGGCTTTCTTT.

The genes are TRBV4-1 and TRBJ1-4; the D is unclear. V lost 1 base and J lost 8, with 14 bases in between. The CDR3 is 15 amino acids. CDR1 is MGHRA and CDR2 is YSYEKL in the germline V gene. CDR3 coding DNA: TGCGCCAGCAGCCAAGGGGAGATTCTCGGCGAAAAACTGTTTTTT. The encoded protein is CASSQGEILGEKLFF.

V usage is TRBV7-8 and J usage is TRBJ2-2; D tentatively fits TRBD1 or TRBD2 (5 bases each). The CDR3 is 14 amino acids. V was shortened by 5 bases and J by 4 bases, with 11 bases between the two germline ends. Per the germline V gene, CDR1 is SGHVS and CDR2 is FQNEAQ. This chain's CDR3 is CASSLWDLTGELFF. The CDR3 bases are TGTGCCAGCAGCCTCTGGGACCTCACCGGGGAGCTGTTTTTT.

The chain combines TRBV6-1 with TRBJ2-7, with D perhaps matching TRBD1 (5 bases). Trimming left V 5 bases short and J 4 bases short, with 12 bases between. The germline V gene encodes CDR1 MNHNS and CDR2 SASEGT. CDR3 length: 13 amino acids. In DNA form, the CDR3 reads TGTGCCAGCAGTATAGGGCAGGGTTACGAGCAGTACTTC. Its translation: CASSIGQGYEQYF.

The rearrangement uses TRBV7-9 and TRBJ2-1; no definite D call. V lost 1 base and J lost 4, with 8 bases in between. The CDR3 sequence is 14 residues long. The germline gives CDR1 SEHNR, CDR2 FQNEAQ (reference sequence). CDR3 protein: CASSLVLGYNEQFF. CDR3 DNA sequence: TGTGCCAGCAGCTTAGTTCTGGGGTACAATGAGCAGTTCTTC.

The chain combines TRBV29-1 with TRBJ2-3; D is uncertain. Germline-derived CDR1 and CDR2 are SQVTM and ANQGSEA. Trimming removed 1 base from V and 14 bases from J, with 10 bases in between. The CDR3 spans 10 residues. In nucleotides, the CDR3 is TGCAGCGTTGAAGCCGAGTCGTCGTATTTT. Translation: CSVEAESSYF.

The V gene is TRBV4-3, the J gene TRBJ2-5; no firm D call. This CDR3 spans 15 amino acids. CDR1 LGHNA and CDR2 YSLEER come from the germline V gene. The V gene lost 1 base and the J gene lost 5 bases, with 14 bases spanning the gap. CDR3 in amino acids: CASSQVEAGGETQYF. The CDR3 DNA reads as TGCGCCAGCAGCCAAGTTGAAGCTGGTGGGGAGACCCAGTACTTC.

V and J are TRBV5-5 and TRBJ2-7, with 11 bases lining up with TRBD2. The CDR3 is 16 residues long. The V gene end was trimmed by 2 bases and the J gene end by 3 bases; junction bases not matched to a gene: 7. CDR1 and CDR2 from the germline V gene are SGHKS and YYEKEE (reference sequence). CDR3 loop: CASSLGTSGSLYEQYF. The CDR3 nucleotides read TGTGCCAGCAGCTTAGGGACTAGCGGATCTCTCTACGAGCAGTACTTC.

The chain uses TRBV11-2 and TRBJ2-7; D uncertain. V was pared by 5 bases and J by 3 bases, with 11 bases between. This CDR3 spans 13 amino acids. Germline V CDR1 and CDR2: SGHAT, FQNNGV. The DNA for the CDR3 is TGTGCCAGCAGCACAAATGGCCACTACGAGCAGTACTTC. It translates to CASSTNGHYEQYF.

A remark on this clone: Other DNA sequences in the same sample also yield this CDR3. The chain links TRBV9 to TRBJ1-2; D gene unclear. With 0 bases removed from V and 3 bases from J, the gap between germline ends came to 9 bases. The CDR3 covers 14 residues. Per germline, CDR1 SGDLS and CDR2 YYNGEE. CDR3 bases: TGTGCCAGCAGCGTAGGGGGTGGCGACTATGGCTACACCTTC. This encodes CASSVGGGDYGYTF.

This chain connects TRBV30 to TRBJ1-1; possible D gene TRBD1, 5 bases. Germline loops: CDR1 GTSNPN, CDR2 SVGIG (reference sequence). Trimming stripped 5 bases from V and 3 bases from J, with 7 bases between. This CDR3 is 11 amino acids long. The CDR3 sequence: CAWAGDTEAFF. CDR3 bases: TGTGCCTGGGCGGGGGACACTGAAGCTTTCTTT.

J is TRBJ1-4 and V is TRBV7-9, with D possibly TRBD1 on 6 matching bases. This CDR3 comprises 17 residues. CDR1 and CDR2 (germline): SEHNR, FQNEAQ (reference sequence). Trimming took off 6 bases at V and 3 bases at J, with 20 bases between the two ends. The CDR3 region is CASSYLTTGTSNEKLFF. For the CDR3, the DNA is TGTGCCAGCAGTTACCTCACGACAGGTACCTCTAATGAAAAACTGTTTTTT.

This sequence joins TRBV19 and TRBJ2-4; D possibly corresponds to TRBD1 (6 bases). The ends were cut back, 6 bases at V and 3 bases at J, with 15 bases in the middle. Germline V gene lookup returns CDR1 LNHDA and CDR2 SQIVND (reference sequence). The CDR3 sequence is 15 residues long. In DNA form, the CDR3 reads TGTGCCAGTAGAAGAAAGGGGGAAGGCAAAAACATTCAGTACTTC. Translating it yields CASRRKGEGKNIQYF. Combining the CDR3 with reference TRBV19 and TRBJ2-4 gives the whole variable domain DGGITQSPKYLFRKEGQNVTLSCEQNLNHDAMYWYRQDPGQGLRLIYYSQIVNDFQKGDIAEGYSVSREKKESFPLTVTSAQKNPTAFYLCASRRKGEGKNIQYFGAGTRLSVL.